Following are 5 T cell receptor beta chains from one sample sequenced in a study of T cells in Graves' hyperthyroidism and ophthalmopathy (dated by TCRdb to the late 2010s). Library construction relied on multiplex PCR. Sequencing was performed on an Illumina HiSeq 2000. TCR beta CDR3 regions were amplified from RNA transcripts. The TCR CDR3 was subjected to a first round of RT-PCR using the HTBI primer set and the Qiagen OneStep RT-PCR kit. In-frame beta chains were kept once TCRdb had trimmed the public reads at Q25 with fastp and called clones with MiXCR. Entries that share a CDR3 protein sequence are merged under the most common genes and DNA. This sample is represented by fewer than 650,000 distinct CDR3 sequences; about 14% of them were singletons. 11% to 15% of the sample rests with the top ten. The sequenced sample was blood. These receptors originate from a woman aged 40 to 50 with Graves' hyperthyroidism.

The chain is built from TRBV9 and TRBJ1-2, with D possibly TRBD1 on 6 matching bases. Germline V CDR1 and CDR2: SGDLS, YYNGEE. Trimming took off 0 bases at V and 0 bases at J, with 9 bases between the two ends. This CDR3 region has 15 residues. The CDR3 DNA reads TGTGCCAGCAGCGTAGGGACAGATCCTAACTATGGCTACACCTTC. It is translated as CASSVGTDPNYGYTF. Supplemented by reference TRBV9 and TRBJ1-2, the full variable domain reads DSGVTQTPKHLITATGQRVTLRCSPRSGDLSVYWYQQSLDQGLQFLIQYYNGEERAKGNILERFSAQQFPDLHSELNLSSLELGDSALYFCASSVGTDPNYGYTFGSGTRLTVV.

This clonotype was seen repeatedly, ten times or more. The chain has TRBV18 and TRBJ2-1; D not certain. V gave up 5 bases and J gave up 5 bases, with 4 bases separating them. The CDR3 covers 11 residues. CDR1 is KGHSH and CDR2 is LQKENI in the germline V gene. CDR3 sequence reads: CASSIDNEQFF. The CDR3 DNA follows: TGTGCCAGCTCAATAGACAATGAGCAGTTCTTC.

This clonotype was seen many times. V usage is TRBV7-9 and J usage is TRBJ2-3; TRBD1 agrees at 7 bases. This CDR3 has 14 residues. Germline V CDR1 and CDR2: SEHNR, FQNEAQ (reference sequence). V lost 4 bases, J lost 5 bases, and 6 bases stayed unmatched. The CDR3: CASSSQGGEDTQYF. The CDR3 DNA sequence: TGTGCCAGCAGCTCTCAAGGGGGCGAAGATACGCAGTATTTT.

This clonotype showed up many times. The chain recombines TRBV28 with TRBJ2-3, with 7 bases lining up with TRBD2. V dropped 2 bases and J dropped 6; count of bases not matched to a gene: 2. There are 13 residues in the CDR3. The germline V gene encodes CDR1 MDHEN and CDR2 SYDVKM. In DNA, the CDR3 is TGTGCCAGCAGTTTAAGCGGGGCGGATACGCAGTATTTT. As protein: CASSLSGADTQYF.

The rearrangement links TRBV27 to TRBJ2-2; D is possibly TRBD1 or TRBD2 (6 bases each). The CDR3 is 15 amino acids. Trimming shortened V by 5 bases and J by 4 bases, and 14 bases separated the two germline ends. Per the germline V gene, CDR1 is MNHEY and CDR2 is SMNVEV (reference sequence). Written as DNA, the CDR3 is TGTGCCAGCAGTACGGGGGCCGATACCACCGGGGAGCTGTTTTTT. Residues: CASSTGADTTGELFF.